This is a list of T cell receptor beta chains from one sample in a study of T cell repertoires in cytomegalovirus infection. MiXCR was run by TCRdb on the reads, yielding one entry per CDR3 protein. The profile shows about 440,000 distinct CDR3 sequences, roughly 31% of them singletons. Sequencing was done on a sample of PBMCs. These receptor sequences come from a human donor in good health (CMV status not recorded). Some clones in this sample may be carry-over from other donors' samples. Each CDR3 is given with its conserved first and last residue. Each record gives: J gene, V gene, clone size, D gene, CDR3 DNA, CDR3 protein. A D gene is named only where the DNA matches it firmly. Expanded clones get a size class; other rows say once, few or many, or leave the size out.

TRBJ1-1 | TRBV24-1 | many | TRBD1 | TGTGCCACCAGTGATTTGGGCAGGGGGGTCACTGAAGCTTTCTTT | CATSDLGRGVTEAFF
TRBJ2-2 | TRBV7-8 | few | TRBD1 | TGTGCCAGCAGCCGGGACAGTTTTATGAACACCGGGGAGCTGTTTTTT | CASSRDSFMNTGELFF
TRBJ1-4 | TRBV2 | - | TRBD1 | TGTGCCAGCAGCATAGGACAGGGCGGTCGGTGGAAAGAAAAACTGTTTTTT | CASSIGQGGRWKEKLFF
TRBJ1-4 | TRBV7-6 | - | - | TGTGCCAGCTGCTTAGGGGCGGGACATCTTAATGAAAAACTGTTTTTT | CASCLGAGHLNEKLFF
TRBJ1-4 | TRBV10-3 | - | - | TGTGCCATCGGGGCAGAAAATGAAAAACTGTTTTTT | CAIGAENEKLFF
TRBJ2-3 | TRBV6-4 | - | - | TGTGCCAGCAGTGACTCGTACGACCAGGGGTCTATCACAGATACGCAGTATTTT | CASSDSYDQGSITDTQYF
TRBJ2-7 | TRBV7-2 | few | - | TGTGCCAGCAGCTTCGCTGACAGCTACGAGCAGTACTTC | CASSFADSYEQYF
TRBJ2-1 | TRBV7-9 | - | TRBD2 | TGTGCCAGCAGCTTAGTCGGGGGGGCGTGGGAGCAGTTCTTC | CASSLVGGAWEQFF
TRBJ2-5 | TRBV11-2 | - | - | TGTGCCAGCAGCCGAGCGGGATCAGGGGAAGAGACCCAGTACTTC | CASSRAGSGEETQYF
TRBJ2-1 | TRBV4-3 | - | TRBD2 | TGCGCCAGCCGCCAAGGCAGCGGGGGGGCCTATGAGCAGTTCTTC | CASRQGSGGAYEQFF
TRBJ1-2 | TRBV19 | - | TRBD1 | TGTGCCACCCGGGACAGAGTCTATGGCGGCTACACCTTC | CATRDRVYGGYTF
TRBJ2-5 | TRBV7-2 | many | TRBD2 | TGTGCCAGCAGCTTAGGGGGGTCGGGCGCGGGGGCCCAGTACTTC | CASSLGGSGAGAQYF
TRBJ2-2 | TRBV2 | few | - | TGTGCCAGCAGTGAAGGCAGAATCTCCAACACCGGGGAGCTGTTTTTT | CASSEGRISNTGELFF
TRBJ2-3 | TRBV7-2 | few | TRBD2 | TGTGCCAGCAGCCGCTTTCCTGGGCGGGGGGGCCCCGATACGCAGTATTTT | CASSRFPGRGGPDTQYF
TRBJ1-2 | TRBV4-3 | few | - | TGCGCCAGCAGCCAAGATGTGATCCAGGAACCTTACTATGGCTACACCTTC | CASSQDVIQEPYYGYTF
TRBJ2-7 | TRBV19 | - | - | TGTGCCAGTAGTAGGAGGGGGCAGCAGTACGAGCAGTACTTC | CASSRRGQQYEQYF
TRBJ1-2 | TRBV5-1 | few | TRBD1 | TGCGCCAGCAGCGCGACCGGGACAGGGGAGAACTATGGCTACACCTTC | CASSATGTGENYGYTF
TRBJ2-3 | TRBV6-1 | few | TRBD1 | TGTGCCAGCAAGGACAGGGACAGATCCCTTAGCACAGATACGCAGTATTTT | CASKDRDRSLSTDTQYF
TRBJ2-7 | TRBV12-3/TRBV12-4 | many | TRBD1 | TGTGCCAGCACCTCCGGGACAGGAGGCAGGGACGAGCAGTACTTC | CASTSGTGGRDEQYF
TRBJ1-1 | TRBV10-3 | - | - | TGTGCCATCAGTGAAAACGGCATGAACACTGAAGCTTTCTTT | CAISENGMNTEAFF
TRBJ2-1 | TRBV11-2 | - | - | TGTGCCAGCAGCTTAAGCCTCGGTGGCAGCCTCCCCCGCGCGGTCAACAATGAGCAGTTCTTC | CASSLSLGGSLPRAVNNEQFF
TRBJ2-5 | TRBV7-6 | once | - | TGTGCCAGCAGCTACGGGCTCGAGTCGTCCCAAGAGACCCAGTACTTC | CASSYGLESSQETQYF
TRBJ2-6 | TRBV7-9 | - | - | TGTGCCAGCAGCCCTCGAGAGGGGGAGGATGGGGCCAACGTCCTGACTTTC | CASSPREGEDGANVLTF
TRBJ1-5 | TRBV6-1 | - | - | TGTGCCAGCAGTGAAGGGACCGCCCAGGGGACCCAGCATTTT | CASSEGTAQGTQHF
TRBJ2-2 | TRBV18 | many | TRBD1 | TGTGCCAGCAGCCCCGGGACAGGGAACACCGGGGAGCTGTTTTTT | CASSPGTGNTGELFF
TRBJ1-1 | TRBV7-6 | many | TRBD1 | TGTGCCAGCAGCTCCGGACAGGTGAACACTGAAGCTTTCTTT | CASSSGQVNTEAFF
TRBJ2-5 | TRBV7-9 | many | - | TGTGCCAGCAGCTTAAGGGGCACCGCACAGCGGACCCAGTACTTC | CASSLRGTAQRTQYF
TRBJ2-3 | TRBV6-6 | - | - | TGTGCCAGCAGTTACGGAAAACTACCCACAGATACGCAGTATTTT | CASSYGKLPTDTQYF
TRBJ2-7 | TRBV7-8 | few | - | TGTGCCAGCAGCTTTAGCGGCATTTCCTCCTACGAGCAGTACTTC | CASSFSGISSYEQYF
TRBJ2-1 | TRBV15 | - | TRBD2 | TGTGCCACCAGCAGAGATAGGGGACTAGAGGGCTACAATGAGCAGTTCTTC | CATSRDRGLEGYNEQFF
TRBJ2-2 | TRBV7-3 | - | - | TGTGCCAGCAGCTTGCAAAACACCGGGGAGATGTTTTTT | CASSLQNTGEMFF
TRBJ2-2 | TRBV7-6 | many | - | TGTGCCAGCAGCCCCCAGGGGGGCAATACCGGGGAGCTGTTTTTT | CASSPQGGNTGELFF
TRBJ2-7 | TRBV19 | few | TRBD2 | TGTGCCAGTAAGGTGACTAGCGGGGCGTACGAGCAGTACTTC | CASKVTSGAYEQYF
TRBJ2-5 | TRBV24-1 | - | - | TGTGCCACCAGTGATACCGGGACTGGCAAAGAGACCCAGTACTTC | CATSDTGTGKETQYF
TRBJ2-7 | TRBV7-9 | many | - | TGTGCCAGCAGCAACCGGGGAGAACGATACGAGCAGTACTTC | CASSNRGERYEQYF
TRBJ1-2 | TRBV12-3/TRBV12-4 | - | - | TGTGCCAGCAGCCCGACAGGAAACTATGTCTACACCTTC | CASSPTGNYVYTF
TRBJ1-6 | TRBV5-5 | few | TRBD1 | TGTGCCAGCAGCTTGAAGGGACAGGGTGAGGGTTCACCCCTCCACTTT | CASSLKGQGEGSPLHF
TRBJ1-1 | TRBV4-2 | - | - | TGTGCCAGCAGCCAAGATAGCGGTGAAGCTTTCTTT | CASSQDSGEAFF
TRBJ1-3 | TRBV7-2 | many | - | TGTGCCAGCAGTCGATCGGGGGCCCCCGGAAACACCATATATTTT | CASSRSGAPGNTIYF
TRBJ1-4 | TRBV19 | few | - | TGTGCCAGTAGTGGCAGACGACAAAGTAATGAAAAACTGTTTTTT | CASSGRRQSNEKLFF
TRBJ2-7 | TRBV19 | - | - | TGTGCCAGTAGTATGACAGATACCTACGAGCAGTACTTC | CASSMTDTYEQYF
TRBJ1-1 | TRBV18 | - | - | TGTGCCAGCTCACCAGGGCGGCTGCAAGCTTTCTTT | CASSPGRLQAFF
TRBJ2-7 | TRBV11-2 | - | - | TGTGCCAGCCGGGGGACCCTCGGATTTTACGAGCAGTACTTC | CASRGTLGFYEQYF
TRBJ2-7 | TRBV7-2 | - | - | TGTGACAGCAGCTTAGAGAGCGCCTACGAGCAGTACTTC | CDSSLESAYEQYF
TRBJ1-2 | TRBV5-5 | few | - | TGTGCCAGCAGCGTACTGACAGGATCTGAGTATTTTGGCTACACCTTC | CASSVLTGSEYFGYTF
TRBJ1-4 | TRBV20-1 | - | TRBD1 | TGCAGTGCTGGACAGGGGCTCACTGAAAAACTGTTTTTT | CSAGQGLTEKLFF
TRBJ2-7 | TRBV7-6 | - | TRBD1 | TGTGCCAGCAGCTTAGAGCCGGGACAGGCAGCCTACGAGCAGTACTTC | CASSLEPGQAAYEQYF
TRBJ2-3 | TRBV28 | - | - | TGTGCCAGCATGGATAGCATCGCTAGCATATATACGCAGTATTTT | CASMDSIASIYTQYF
TRBJ2-7 | TRBV4-1 | - | TRBD2 | TGCGCCAGCAGCCAAGCCCATAGCGGGGGTAGGTCCTACGAGCAGTACTTC | CASSQAHSGGRSYEQYF